The 24 T cell receptor beta chains below all came from one sample that was sequenced in a study of T cell responses to AZD1222 COVID-19 vaccine. Clones were sequenced by immunoSEQ multiplex PCR, and TCRdb holds only the in-frame ones, with some missing. The sample lists tens of thousands of clones; about nine tenths were seen once. The input for sequencing was peripheral blood, taken 28 days after the second dose of the MenACWY control vaccine. These receptors all come from an adult who received the MenACWY meningococcal vaccine as a control.

The chain couples TRBV6-1 to TRBJ1-1; D not resolved. Germline CDR1 and CDR2: MNHNS and SASEGT. V lost 0 bases and J lost 0, with 14 bases in between. The CDR3 covers 17 residues. CDR3 sequence: CASSEAVGGFMNTEAFF. The CDR3 coding sequence is TGTGCCAGCAGTGAAGCGGTGGGAGGGTTCATGAACACTGAAGCTTTCTTT.

This sequence joins TRBV6-2 or TRBV6-3 and TRBJ2-7; 10 positions match TRBD1. Unmatched junction bases numbered 2, after V lost 0 bases and J lost 3 bases. The CDR3 consists of 15 residues. Looked up from germline, CDR1 is MNHEY and CDR2 is SVGEGT. The CDR3, as DNA: TGTGCCAGCAGTTACTCTGGGACAGGGGACTACGAGCAGTACTTC. This codes for CASSYSGTGDYEQYF.

The chain carries TRBV4-1 and TRBJ1-2; possible D gene TRBD1, 6 bases. The CDR3 runs to 16 residues. The V and J ends lost 6 bases and 4 bases respectively, with 21 bases between them. Germline V lookup: CDR1 MGHRA, CDR2 YSYEKL. The CDR3 coding sequence is TGCGCCAGCAGGCCCGTACAGGGTGGGACGGGCTATGGCTACACCTTC. It specifies CASRPVQGGTGYGYTF.

This sequence joins TRBV5-4 and TRBJ1-4, with TRBD1 identical over 7 bases. Germline values: CDR1 SGHNT, CDR2 YYREEE (reference sequence). The V gene end was trimmed by 3 bases and the J gene end by 7 bases; junction bases not matched to a gene: 12. The CDR3 consists of 16 residues. CDR3 sequence: CASSSLGQEGSEKLFF. The CDR3 nucleotides read TGTGCCAGCAGCTCTCTAGGACAGGAAGGCAGTGAAAAACTGTTTTTT.

This clone occurred once. V is TRBV19 and J is TRBJ2-7; 9 positions match TRBD1. The V gene's germline CDR1 is LNHDA and CDR2 SQIVND (reference sequence). The CDR3 spans 18 residues. V lost 5 bases and J lost 2; bases outside the gene matches: 16. The CDR3: CASSVAGPLGTGTYEQYF. The CDR3 nucleotides read TGTGCCAGTAGTGTGGCTGGCCCCCTCGGGACAGGGACCTACGAGCAGTACTTC.

V usage is TRBV6-5 and J usage is TRBJ2-7; D may match TRBD1 or TRBD2 (6 bases each). The germline V gene encodes CDR1 MNHEY and CDR2 SVGAGI. The CDR3 runs to 16 residues. With 0 bases removed from V and 2 bases from J, the gap between germline ends came to 14 bases. CDR3 region: CASSYSKGGLTYEQYF. The CDR3, as DNA: TGTGCCAGCAGTTACTCGAAGGGGGGTTTGACCTACGAGCAGTACTTC.

This clone was counted at least ten times. The chain is built from TRBV21-1 and TRBJ2-7; the table assigns TRBD2, which was not confirmed against the DNA. TRBV21-1 is a recognized pseudogene. The CDR3 has 16 residues. The CDR3 sequence is CASSKARRRDLYEQYF. CDR3 nucleotide sequence: TGTGCCAGCAGCAAAGCTCGTCGGAGGGACCTCTACGAGCAGTACTTC.

The chain uses TRBV6-5 and TRBJ2-7; maybe TRBD2 (5 bases). Germline CDR1 MNHEY, CDR2 SVGAGI. CDR3 length equals 13 residues. Trimming took 8 bases from V and 4 from J, leaving 15 bases between them. This CDR3 reads CASVSGVVYEQYF. CDR3 sequence (DNA): TGTGCCAGCGTATCCGGGGTCGTTTACGAGCAGTACTTC.

This sequence joins TRBV30 and TRBJ1-6; D is perhaps TRBD1 (6 bases). With 5 bases removed from V and 2 bases from J, the gap between germline ends came to 10 bases. Per the germline V gene, CDR1 is GTSNPN and CDR2 is SVGIG (reference sequence). The CDR3 contains 14 residues. In DNA, the CDR3 is TGTGCCTGGGGGGGGGACACCTATAATTCACCCCTCCACTTT. Its protein is CAWGGDTYNSPLHF.

This chain links TRBV19 with TRBJ2-1; weak D call: TRBD2 (6 bases). Germline assignment: CDR1 LNHDA and CDR2 SQIVND (reference sequence). This CDR3 is 16 amino acids long. Between the trimmed V and J ends, which lost 7 bases and 7 bases, there was a span of 23 bases. The chain's CDR3 is CASTPLGGSLGNEQFF. The CDR3 bases are TGTGCCAGTACCCCCTTGGGGGGTTCTCTCGGTAATGAGCAGTTCTTC.

The chain recombines TRBV18 with TRBJ1-2, with TRBD1 matching 9 bases. CDR3 size: 14 residues. Germline CDR1 is KGHSH and CDR2 is LQKENI. The trim removed 3 bases at V and 7 bases at J, leaving 6 bases unmatched. This CDR3 is CASSPGQGAGGYTF. CDR3 DNA sequence: TGTGCCAGCTCACCGGGACAGGGAGCGGGTGGCTACACCTTC.

The rearrangement uses TRBV5-8 and TRBJ1-5; 7 nucleotides match TRBD1. Germline CDR1 reads SGHTS; CDR2 reads YDEGEE. J lost 6 bases, V lost 0 bases, and 6 bases had no gene match. This CDR3 comprises 15 residues. CDR3 residues: CASSLEGGDGQPQHF. DNA of the CDR3: TGTGCCAGCAGCTTGGAAGGGGGCGACGGTCAGCCCCAGCATTTT.

The chain recombines TRBV12-3 or TRBV12-4 with TRBJ2-7; D uncertain. The germline V and J ends were trimmed by 3 bases and 11 bases, with 14 bases remaining between them. CDR3 length: 12 residues. In nucleotides, the CDR3 is TGTGCCAGCAGTTTCGGCCAACACCGTGAGTACTTC. It encodes CASSFGQHREYF.

The chain carries TRBV28 and TRBJ2-5; D possibly matches TRBD1 or TRBD2 (6 bases each). This CDR3 is 15 amino acids long. CDR1 is MDHEN, CDR2 SYDVKM, per germline. V was shortened by 3 bases and J by 4 bases, with 15 bases between the two germline ends. The CDR3 nucleotides read TGTGCCAGCAGTTTCGTAGGGGGGCTCGGAGAGACCCAGTACTTC. This codes for CASSFVGGLGETQYF.

The chain links TRBV5-1 to TRBJ2-4; D may be TRBD1 or TRBD2 (6 bases each). V was clipped by 4 bases and J by 8 bases, with 19 bases between them. CDR3 length: 15 residues. Germline CDR1 is SGHRS and CDR2 is YFSETQ. This CDR3 reads CASSLQVARGDIQYF. The CDR3 bases are TGCGCCAGCAGCCTACAGGTGGCTAGGGGGGACATTCAGTACTTC.

CDR3 sequence: CASGGTRLPYEQYF. The DNA of the CDR3 is TGTGCCAGCGGAGGGACTCGTCTCCCCTACGAGCAGTACTTC. V usage is TRBV2 and J usage is TRBJ2-7; tentative D call: TRBD2 (6 bases). The CDR3 is made up of 14 amino acids. With 8 bases removed from V and 2 bases from J, the gap between germline ends came to 16 bases. Germline CDR1 reads SNHLY; CDR2 reads FYNNEI.

This clone was seen more than once but under ten times. The chain employs TRBV7-3 and TRBJ2-3; D is unresolved. There are 12 residues in the CDR3. Trimming took 4 bases from V and 6 from J, leaving 8 bases between them. Per germline, CDR1 SGHTA and CDR2 FQGTGA. The CDR3 nucleotides read TGTGCCAGCAGCTCCCAAGGTGATACGCAGTATTTT. This translates into CASSSQGDTQYF. Using reference TRBV7-3 and TRBJ2-3 for the parts outside the CDR3, the full variable domain is GAGVSQTPSNKVTEKGKYVELRCDPISGHTALYWYRQSLGQGPEFLIYFQGTGAADDSGLPNDRFFAVRPEGSVSTLKIQRTERGDSAVYLCASSSQGDTQYFGPGTRLTVL.

The V call is TRBV29-1, the J call TRBJ2-4; D not certain. Germline loops: CDR1 SQVTM, CDR2 ANQGSEA. The CDR3 is 10 amino acids. V dropped 5 bases and J dropped 5 bases, with 4 bases sitting between them. Here the CDR3 DNA reads TGCAGCGTTCTCCAAAACATTCAGTACTTC. As protein: CSVLQNIQYF.

The chain joins TRBV5-4 to TRBJ1-2; a possible D gene is TRBD1 (6 bases). The ends were cut back, 1 base at V and 8 bases at J, with 12 bases in the middle. The CDR3 totals 13 residues. CDR1 SGHNT and CDR2 YYREEE come from the germline V gene (reference sequence). The CDR3 bases are TGTGCCAGCAGCTTGTTTCCAGGGGAAGGCTACACCTTC. Amino acid sequence: CASSLFPGEGYTF.

V and J are TRBV29-1 and TRBJ2-1; D is unclear. V lost 4 bases to trimming and J lost 5 bases, with 6 bases between them. Germline-derived CDR1 and CDR2 are SQVTM and ANQGSEA. The CDR3 is made up of 11 amino acids. This CDR3 is CSVAENNEQFF. In DNA form, the CDR3 reads TGCAGCGTTGCGGAGAACAATGAGCAGTTCTTC.

The chain combines TRBV11-2 with TRBJ1-1; D possibly corresponds to TRBD1 (6 bases). Looked up from germline, CDR1 is SGHAT and CDR2 is FQNNGV. The CDR3 totals 13 residues. The germline V and J ends were trimmed by 5 bases and 3 bases, with 10 bases remaining between them. Written as DNA, the CDR3 is TGTGCCAGCAGCCTCCGGGGGCACACTGAAGCTTTCTTT. Protein: CASSLRGHTEAFF.

The CDR3, as DNA: TGTGCCAGCAGCTTCTTCACAGATACGCAGTATTTT. Its translation: CASSFFTDTQYF. The chain carries TRBV7-2 and TRBJ2-3; D is undetermined. Germline lookup yields CDR1 SGHTA and CDR2 FQGNSA. Trimming left V 3 bases short and J 2 bases short, with 3 bases between. CDR3 length: 12 amino acids.

In nucleotides, the CDR3 is TGTGCCAGCAAGGTCTCCCCCTACGAGCAGTACTTC. Its translation: CASKVSPYEQYF. The rearrangement uses TRBV2 and TRBJ2-7; D is unresolved. The length of the CDR3 is 12 residues. Per the germline V gene, CDR1 is SNHLY and CDR2 is FYNNEI. The V and J ends lost 7 bases and 2 bases respectively, with 9 bases between them.

The chain uses TRBV18 and TRBJ2-7; D may be TRBD1 (7 bases). The CDR3 runs to 15 residues. The V gene lost 3 bases and the J gene lost 2 bases, with 14 bases spanning the gap. CDR1 is KGHSH and CDR2 is LQKENI in the germline V gene. The CDR3 reads CASSPGGQSTYEQYF. The CDR3 DNA reads TGTGCCAGCTCACCGGGGGGACAGAGTACCTACGAGCAGTACTTC. Filled out from reference TRBV18 and TRBJ2-7, the complete variable domain reads NAGVMQNPRHLVRRRGQEARLRCSPMKGHSHVYWYRQLPEEGLKFMVYLQKENIIDESGMPKERFSAEFPKEGPSILRIQQVVRGDSAAYFCASSPGGQSTYEQYFGPGTRLTVT.